This paragraph covers one TCR beta chain sequence. This sample is drawn from a study of blood T cell repertoires in COVID-19. V lost 2 bases to trimming and J lost 6 bases, with 8 bases between them. This CDR3 contains 13 residues. In germline, CDR1 is MGHDK, CDR2 SYGVNS. The repertoire was sequenced with immunoSEQ multiplex PCR; TCRdb's copy has only in-frame clones and lacks some. Of about 250,000 clones detected, 70% to 90% appear once; the ten largest clones hold roughly 4.3%. Material for sequencing was PBMCs or T cells enriched from blood (not recorded which). V usage is TRBV25-1 and J usage is TRBJ1-5; D is uncertain. The TCR was taken from a woman in her thirties who had recovered from COVID-19. The CDR3 DNA reads as TGTGCCAGCAGTGAAGGGAGGAGTCAGCCCCAGCATTTT. Residues: CASSEGRSQPQHF.